Listed below are T cell receptor beta chains from one sample, sequenced in a study of shared T cell receptors in the human thymus. Profiled with immunoSEQ multiplex PCR; TCRdb holds only in-frame clones, not every one. The repertoire holds approximately 660,000 clones, with approximately 87% as singletons. The same data also went into a second study, on human thymus T cells.

The sequencing sample was made of thymocytes. The receptor set was obtained from a boy younger than two with a congenital heart defect. Each CDR3 is given with its conserved first and last residue. Fields, in order: V gene, D gene, J gene, CDR3 DNA, CDR3 protein. D genes are given only for firm matches.

>TRBV12-5|TRBD1|TRBJ1-1
TGTGCTAGTGGACCTGGGACAGGCACTGAAGCTTTCTTT
CASGPGTGTEAFF
>TRBV7-2|-|TRBJ2-7
TGTGCCAGCAGCTGGGGCGGCCTCTCCTACGAGCAGTACTTC
CASSWGGLSYEQYF
>TRBV5-6|TRBD1|TRBJ1-2
TGTGCCAGCAGGCGACCGGGACAGGGACCTTTAGGATATGGCTACACCTTC
CASRRPGQGPLGYGYTF
>TRBV7-2|TRBD1|TRBJ2-4
TGTGCCAGCAGCTTTGACAGGGCATTGGACAAAAACATTCAGTACTTC
CASSFDRALDKNIQYF
>TRBV1|-|TRBJ1-5
TGCACCAGCAGCCAAGGAGACAGGGCCCCTAGCAATCAGCCCCAGCATTTT
CTSSQGDRAPSNQPQHF
>TRBV5-1|TRBD2|TRBJ2-1
TGCGCCAGCAGCTTGGGCCCGGGAGGGCCCCACAATGAGCAGTTCTTC
CASSLGPGGPHNEQFF
>TRBV7-2|-|TRBJ2-2
TGTGCCAGCAGCCTTCCGGACTACAACACCGGGGAGCTGTTTTTT
CASSLPDYNTGELFF
>TRBV14|-|TRBJ2-1
TGTGCCAGCAGCCAAACTAGGGCAGATGGGCAGTTCTTC
CASSQTRADGQFF
>TRBV7-9|TRBD1|TRBJ1-4
TGTGCCAGCAGCTTACGCGACAGGGTTGAAAAACTGTTTTTT
CASSLRDRVEKLFF
>TRBV27|TRBD2|TRBJ2-7
TGTGCCAGCAGTTGGGGACTAGCGGGAGCGGGAAACGAGCAGTACTTC
CASSWGLAGAGNEQYF
>TRBV19|-|TRBJ2-1
TGTGCCAGTAGTACGGACAGATTTGAGCAGTTCTTC
CASSTDRFEQFF
>TRBV28|TRBD1|TRBJ2-7
TGTGCCAGCAGAGTTCCCGGGACAGGACCCTACGAGCAGTACTTC
CASRVPGTGPYEQYF